This paragraph covers one T cell receptor beta chain sequence. The data originate from a study of control samples from healthy donors and cancer patients. V was cut by 0 bases and J by 7 bases, with 19 bases left in between. The CDR3 runs 16 residues. CDR1 is SGHRS, CDR2 YFSETQ, per germline. Assay: immunoSEQ multiplex PCR; the TCRdb copy retains only in-frame clones and omits some. This sample has about 130,000 clones, with about 94% found just once. This receptor was obtained from a man aged 55 to 70 with colorectal cancer. This sequence joins TRBV5-1 and TRBJ1-2; D ambiguous. Sequencing was done on a sample of PBMCs. The CDR3 sequence is CASSLEGPSGTSGYTF. DNA of the CDR3: TGCGCCAGCAGCTTGGAAGGGCCTTCAGGAACCTCTGGCTACACCTTC.